This T cell receptor beta chain emerged from a study of Ad26.COV2.S vaccination and SARS-CoV-2 variants. Remarks on this clone: Within the sample, other DNA sequences also encode this same CDR3.

Germline V gives CDR1 SGHNT, CDR2 YYREEE (reference sequence). The germline V and J ends were trimmed by 0 bases and 4 bases, with 11 bases remaining between them. The CDR3 runs to 14 residues. Measured with immunoSEQ multiplex PCR; TCRdb has only the in-frame clones, and not every one. The data hold 400,000 to 500,000 clones, with nearly 90% observed a single time. As to treatment: around 19 received Ad26.COV2.S at low or high dose, single or two shots; roughly 5 received placebo; per-sample allocation not given. Each sample was drawn 63 days after the first injection (of vaccine or placebo). The sequences come from peripheral blood, collected in a trial of Ad26.COV2.S vaccine versus placebo. The sequence was collected from a person aged 18-65 years who received the Ad26.COV2.S COVID-19 vaccine or a placebo. This rearrangement joins TRBV5-4 to TRBJ2-7; D not resolved. CDR3 bases: TGTGCCAGCAGCTTGGGTGGAAGATCTTACGAGCAGTACTTC. Protein sequence: CASSLGGRSYEQYF.